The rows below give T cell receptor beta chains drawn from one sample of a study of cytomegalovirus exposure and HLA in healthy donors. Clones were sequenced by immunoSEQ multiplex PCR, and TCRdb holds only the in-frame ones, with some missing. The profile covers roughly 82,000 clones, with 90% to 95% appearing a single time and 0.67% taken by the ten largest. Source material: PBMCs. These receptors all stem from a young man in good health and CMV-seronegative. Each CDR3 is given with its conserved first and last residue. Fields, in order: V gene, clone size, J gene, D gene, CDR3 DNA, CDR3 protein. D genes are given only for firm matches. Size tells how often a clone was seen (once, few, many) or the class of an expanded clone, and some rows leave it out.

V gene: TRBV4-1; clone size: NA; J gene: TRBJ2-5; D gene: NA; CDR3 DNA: TGCGCCAGCAGCCAGGACTATGAAGAGACCCAGTACTTC; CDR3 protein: CASSQDYEETQYF
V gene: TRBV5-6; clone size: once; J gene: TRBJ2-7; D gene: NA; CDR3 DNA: TGTGCCAGCAGCCCCCTGTGGGGGGTACGCGAGCAGTACTTC; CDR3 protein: CASSPLWGVREQYF
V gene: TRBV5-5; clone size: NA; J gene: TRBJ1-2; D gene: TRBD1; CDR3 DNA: TGTGCCAGCAGCTTCCCCGACAGGGCGGATGGCTACACCTTC; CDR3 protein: CASSFPDRADGYTF
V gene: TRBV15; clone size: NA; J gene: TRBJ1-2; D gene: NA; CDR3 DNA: TGTGCCACCAGCAGAGTAGGAGGGCCCTATGGCTACACCTTC; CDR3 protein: CATSRVGGPYGYTF
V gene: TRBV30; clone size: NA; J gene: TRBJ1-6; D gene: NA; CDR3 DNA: TGTGCCTGTCCGAGCTCCTATAATTCACCCCTCCACTTT; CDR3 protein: CACPSSYNSPLHF
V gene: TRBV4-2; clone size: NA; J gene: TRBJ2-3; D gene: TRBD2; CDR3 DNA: TGTGCCAGCAGCCAAGATTGGTCACTAGCGGGAACAGATACGCAGTATTTT; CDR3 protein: CASSQDWSLAGTDTQYF
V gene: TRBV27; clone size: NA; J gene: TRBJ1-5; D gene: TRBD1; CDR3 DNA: TGTGCCAGCCGTTCCGGGACAGGAGGCAATCAGCCCCAGCATTTT; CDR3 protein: CASRSGTGGNQPQHF
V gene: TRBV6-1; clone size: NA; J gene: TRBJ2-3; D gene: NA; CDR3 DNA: TGTGCCAGCTGGGCGGGGAGGGGGGGCGAGTATACGCAGTATTTT; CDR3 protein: CASWAGRGGEYTQYF
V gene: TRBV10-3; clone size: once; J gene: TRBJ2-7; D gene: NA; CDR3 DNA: TGTGCCATCAGTGAATCCAGGGGGGTATACGAGCAGTACTTC; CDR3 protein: CAISESRGVYEQYF
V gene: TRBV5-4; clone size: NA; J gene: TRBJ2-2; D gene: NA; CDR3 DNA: TGTGCCAGCAGCTTGGAACTGGCGGGGAACACCGGGGAGCTGTTTTTT; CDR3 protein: CASSLELAGNTGELFF
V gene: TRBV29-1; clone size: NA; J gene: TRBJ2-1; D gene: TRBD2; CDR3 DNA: TGCAGCGCCAGGATCAACGCGGGAGGCCTCGGTGAGCAGTTCTTC; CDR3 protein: CSARINAGGLGEQFF
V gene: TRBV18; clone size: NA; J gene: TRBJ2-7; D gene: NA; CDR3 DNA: TGTGCCAGCTCACCAGGGAGAATCTCCTACGAGCAGTACTTC; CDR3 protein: CASSPGRISYEQYF
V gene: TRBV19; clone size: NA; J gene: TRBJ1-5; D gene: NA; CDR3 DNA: TGTGCCAGTAGTATGAATTGGCAGGGCCCTCAGCCCCAGCATTTT; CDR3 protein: CASSMNWQGPQPQHF
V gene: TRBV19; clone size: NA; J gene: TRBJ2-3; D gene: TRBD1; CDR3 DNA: TGTGCCAGTAGCGGGACAGGGAGTGAGAATACGCAGTATTTT; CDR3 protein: CASSGTGSENTQYF
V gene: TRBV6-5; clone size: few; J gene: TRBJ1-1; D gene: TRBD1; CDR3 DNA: TGTGCCAGCAGCCAGGGACAGATGAACACTGAAGCTTTCTTT; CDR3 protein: CASSQGQMNTEAFF
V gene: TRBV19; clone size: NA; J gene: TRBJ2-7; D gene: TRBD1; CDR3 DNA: TGTGCCAGTAGTGTAGAGACAGGGGGCGGCGAGCAGTACTTC; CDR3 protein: CASSVETGGGEQYF
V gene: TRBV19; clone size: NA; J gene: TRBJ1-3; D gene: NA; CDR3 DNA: TGTGCCAGTGGTCATAGCTCTGGAAACACCATATATTTT; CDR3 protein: CASGHSSGNTIYF
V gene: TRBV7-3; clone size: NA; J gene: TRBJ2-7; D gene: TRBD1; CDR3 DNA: TGTGCCAGCAGCCAATTCGGGACAGTAGACGAGCAGTACTTC; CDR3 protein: CASSQFGTVDEQYF
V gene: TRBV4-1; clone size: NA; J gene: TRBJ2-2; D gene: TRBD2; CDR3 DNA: TGCGCCAGCAGATTCTCCAGGACTAGCGGGGGGGCGGGACTCACCGGGGAGCTGTTTTTT; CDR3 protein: CASRFSRTSGGAGLTGELFF
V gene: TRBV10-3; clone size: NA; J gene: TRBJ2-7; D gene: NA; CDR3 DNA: TGTGCCATCAGTGCTTCCTACGAGCAGTACTTC; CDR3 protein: CAISASYEQYF
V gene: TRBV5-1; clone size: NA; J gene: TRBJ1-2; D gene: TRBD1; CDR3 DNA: TGCGCCAGCAGCCAGGCGGGACAGGGGCTTAACTATGGCTACACCTTC; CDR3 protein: CASSQAGQGLNYGYTF
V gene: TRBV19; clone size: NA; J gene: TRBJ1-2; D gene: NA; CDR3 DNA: TGTGCCAGCACACCAATGCGGGGCAAGGTTGCTAACTATGGCTACACCTTC; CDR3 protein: CASTPMRGKVANYGYTF
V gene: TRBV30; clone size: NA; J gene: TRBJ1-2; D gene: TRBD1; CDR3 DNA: TGTGCCTGGGGGACAGGGATGTATGGCTACACCTTC; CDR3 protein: CAWGTGMYGYTF
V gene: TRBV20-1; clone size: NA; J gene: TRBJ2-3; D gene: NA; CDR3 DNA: TGCAGAGCAGGGTTCACAGATACGCAGTATTTT; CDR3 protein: CRAGFTDTQYF
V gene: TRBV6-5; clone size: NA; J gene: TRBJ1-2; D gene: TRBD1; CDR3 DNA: TGTGCCAGCAGCCGGACAGGGGTTGATGGCTACACCTTC; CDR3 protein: CASSRTGVDGYTF
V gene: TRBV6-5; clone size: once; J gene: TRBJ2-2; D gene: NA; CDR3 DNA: TGTGCCAGCAGTGCTCAGGGAACCGGGGAGCTGTTTTTT; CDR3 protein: CASSAQGTGELFF
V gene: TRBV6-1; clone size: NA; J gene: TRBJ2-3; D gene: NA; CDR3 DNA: TGTGCCAGCAGTGAAGCGAAGTGGTACCCTAGTGATACGCAGTATTTT; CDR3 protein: CASSEAKWYPSDTQYF
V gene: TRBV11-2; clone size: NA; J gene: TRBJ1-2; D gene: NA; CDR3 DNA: TGTGCCAGCAGCTTACACCCGCAGGGCTATGGCTACACCTTC; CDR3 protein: CASSLHPQGYGYTF
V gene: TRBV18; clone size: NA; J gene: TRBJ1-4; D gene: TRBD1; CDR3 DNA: TGTGCCAGCTCACGCACCGGGACAGGGCATGAAAAACTGTTTTTT; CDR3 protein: CASSRTGTGHEKLFF
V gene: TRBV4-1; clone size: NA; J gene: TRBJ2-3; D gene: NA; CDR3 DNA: TGCGCCAGCAGCCAAGTTATCCGGGAAAGGAGGGGAGATACGCAGTATTTT; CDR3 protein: CASSQVIRERRGDTQYF
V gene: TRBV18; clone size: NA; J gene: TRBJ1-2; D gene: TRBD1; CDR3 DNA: TGTGCCAGCTCACTCATCGACAGGGGGCAGGATGGCTACACCTTC; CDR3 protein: CASSLIDRGQDGYTF
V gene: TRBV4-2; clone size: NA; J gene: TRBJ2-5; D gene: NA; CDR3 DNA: TGTGCCAGCAGACCACAGGGGGGGATCTCGGAGACCCAGTACTTC; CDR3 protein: CASRPQGGISETQYF
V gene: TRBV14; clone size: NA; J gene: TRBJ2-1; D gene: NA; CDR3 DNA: TGTGCCAGCAGCCAAACTACGTTTGCAAGAAATGAGCAGTTCTTC; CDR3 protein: CASSQTTFARNEQFF
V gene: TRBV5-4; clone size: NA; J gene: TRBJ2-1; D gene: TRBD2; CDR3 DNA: TGTGCCAGCAGCCCAACCCTAGCGGGATCCTACAATGAGCAGTTCTTC; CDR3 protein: CASSPTLAGSYNEQFF
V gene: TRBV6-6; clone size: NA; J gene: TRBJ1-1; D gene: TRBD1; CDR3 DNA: TGTGCCAGCAGAAAAACCGGGACAGAAAATGAAGCTTTCTTT; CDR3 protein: CASRKTGTENEAFF
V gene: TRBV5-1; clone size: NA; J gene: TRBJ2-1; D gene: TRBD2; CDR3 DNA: TGCGCCAGCAACCCCCCCCCAGCGGGAGGGCCCAATGAGCAGTTCTTC; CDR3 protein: CASNPPPAGGPNEQFF
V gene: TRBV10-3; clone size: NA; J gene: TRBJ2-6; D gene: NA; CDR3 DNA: TGTGCCATCAGTGAGGCGGCCGGGTCTGGGGCCAACGTCCTGACTTTC; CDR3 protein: CAISEAAGSGANVLTF
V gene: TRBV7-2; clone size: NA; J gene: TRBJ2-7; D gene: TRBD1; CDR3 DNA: TGTGCCAGCAGCTCGACAGGGGCCCACGAGCAGTACTTC; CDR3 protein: CASSSTGAHEQYF
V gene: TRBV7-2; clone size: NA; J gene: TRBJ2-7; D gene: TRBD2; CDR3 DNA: TGTGCCAGCAGCTTAGCCCTTAGCGGGAGAGGGGAGCAGTACTTC; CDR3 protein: CASSLALSGRGEQYF
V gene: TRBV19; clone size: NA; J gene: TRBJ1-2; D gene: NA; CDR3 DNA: TGTGCCAGTAGTATCTCTCGCACCTTAGGAGCTGGCTACACCTTC; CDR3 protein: CASSISRTLGAGYTF
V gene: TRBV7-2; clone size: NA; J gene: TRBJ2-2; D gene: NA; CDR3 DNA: TGTGCCAGCAGCTTAGCTGCGGGGACCGGGGAGCTGTTTTTT; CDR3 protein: CASSLAAGTGELFF
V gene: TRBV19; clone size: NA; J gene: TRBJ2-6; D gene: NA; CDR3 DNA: TGTGCCAGTAGTATAGATCGAAGGCCGGGGGGGGCCAACGTCCTGACTTTC; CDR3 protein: CASSIDRRPGGANVLTF
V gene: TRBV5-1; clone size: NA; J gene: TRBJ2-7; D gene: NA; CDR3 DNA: TGCGCCAGCAGGGCAGATTTCTACGAGCAGTACTTC; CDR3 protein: CASRADFYEQYF
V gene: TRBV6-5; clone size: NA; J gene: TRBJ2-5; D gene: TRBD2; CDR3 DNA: TGTGCCAGCAGTTACTCCTCGGGGGGGCAAGAGACCCAGTACTTC; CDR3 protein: CASSYSSGGQETQYF
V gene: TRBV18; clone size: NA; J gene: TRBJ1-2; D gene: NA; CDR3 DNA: TGTGCCAGCTCACCACCGTCCAGCTATGGCTACACCTTC; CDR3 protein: CASSPPSSYGYTF
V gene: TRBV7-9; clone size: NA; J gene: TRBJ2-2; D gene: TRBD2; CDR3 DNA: TGTGCCAGCAGCTCTGGACTAGCGGGCGGGGAGCTGTTTTTT; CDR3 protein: CASSSGLAGGELFF
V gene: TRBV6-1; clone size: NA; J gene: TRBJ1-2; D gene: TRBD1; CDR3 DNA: TGTGCCAGCAGTCAAGTTGGACAGGACGAAGTTAACTATGGCTACACCTTC; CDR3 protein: CASSQVGQDEVNYGYTF
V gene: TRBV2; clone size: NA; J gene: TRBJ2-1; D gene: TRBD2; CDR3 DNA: TGTGCCAGCAGAAGTATAGCGGGGGCATACAATGAGCAGTTCTTC; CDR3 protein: CASRSIAGAYNEQFF
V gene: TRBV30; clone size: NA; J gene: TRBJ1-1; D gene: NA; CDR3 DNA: TGTGCCTGGAAAATAACAGGTACCATGAACACTGAAGCTTTCTTT; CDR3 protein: CAWKITGTMNTEAFF
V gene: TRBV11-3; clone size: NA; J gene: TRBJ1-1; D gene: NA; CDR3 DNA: TGTGCCAGCAGCTCGCTAACCTCGGGACAGAACACTGAAGCTTTCTTT; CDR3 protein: CASSSLTSGQNTEAFF
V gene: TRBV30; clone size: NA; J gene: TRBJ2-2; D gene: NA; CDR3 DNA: TGTGCCTGGGTGCGGAAAGGGGGAACCGGGGAGCTGTTTTTT; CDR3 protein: CAWVRKGGTGELFF
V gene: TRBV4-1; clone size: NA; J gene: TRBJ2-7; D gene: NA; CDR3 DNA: NA; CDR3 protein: CASSQVGGGANPYF
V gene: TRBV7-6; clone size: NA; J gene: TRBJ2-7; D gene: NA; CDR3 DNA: TGTGCCAGCAGCTTAGAAGGGGCTAGTCGCTACGAGCAGTACTTC; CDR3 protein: CASSLEGASRYEQYF